Below, 22 T cell receptor beta chains from the same sample are listed, as sequenced in a study of PD-1 blockade in classical Hodgkin lymphoma. Every patient had relapsed following autologous stem cell transplantation, and cohorts differed in brentuximab vedotin exposure. Some clones are missing from TCRdb's copy, which holds only in-frame ones; the method was immunoSEQ multiplex PCR. The table records 110,000 or so clones, 89% of them present only once. The starting material was peripheral blood mononuclear cells (PBMCs), obtained before the second cycle of nivolumab. The receptors stem from a human donor with classical Hodgkin lymphoma.

This clone was counted a few times. The chain combines TRBV7-9 with TRBJ1-1; no reliable D call. CDR3 size: 13 residues. V was clipped by 3 bases and J by 4 bases, with 9 bases between them. Germline V gene sequence: CDR1 SEHNR, CDR2 FQNEAQ (reference sequence). The DNA of the CDR3 is TGTGCCAGCAGCTTCACGGAGGGCACTGAAGCTTTCTTT. Translated, it gives CASSFTEGTEAFF.

The chain uses TRBV2 and TRBJ1-5, with TRBD1 matching 7 bases. The J segment lost 6 bases and the V segment lost 4 bases, leaving 6 bases of the junction unmatched. The V gene's germline CDR1 is SNHLY and CDR2 FYNNEI. The CDR3 contains 14 residues. The CDR3 loop reads CASSGDSSSQPQHF. CDR3 nucleotide sequence: TGTGCCAGCAGTGGGGACAGCTCAAGTCAGCCCCAGCATTTT.

The V gene is TRBV4-1, the J gene TRBJ2-7; D possibly corresponds to TRBD2 (6 bases). The CDR3 length is 17 residues. Germline V gene data show CDR1 as MGHRA and CDR2 as YSYEKL. The V end was cut by 0 bases, the J end by 3 bases, with 18 bases between. This CDR3 is CASSQDLGASVYYEQYF. CDR3 bases: TGCGCCAGCAGCCAAGATCTTGGGGCTAGCGTCTACTACGAGCAGTACTTC.

The rearrangement joins TRBV6-6 to TRBJ1-3; maybe TRBD1 (6 bases). CDR3 length equals 16 residues. V lost 2 bases to trimming and J lost 3 bases, with 14 bases between them. In germline, CDR1 is MNHNY, CDR2 SVGAGI (reference sequence). CDR3 sequence: CASSYRRGARGNTIYF. The CDR3 coding sequence is TGTGCCAGCAGTTACCGTAGGGGGGCGCGTGGAAACACCATATATTTT.

The J gene is TRBJ1-2, the V gene TRBV5-6, with D uncertain. CDR1 and CDR2 (germline): SGHDT, YYEEEE. The V gene lost 4 bases and the J gene lost 8 bases, with 30 bases spanning the gap. The length of the CDR3 is 18 residues. The DNA of the CDR3 is TGTGCCAGCAGCCGCTCCACGAGTCTCATCCCCCGCATTCGGGGCTACACCTTC. Its protein product is CASSRSTSLIPRIRGYTF.

The chain carries TRBV19 and TRBJ2-3; 7 nucleotides align to TRBD1. Trimming cost V 3 bases and J 1 base; bases outside gene matches: 4. This CDR3 is built from 15 residues. Germline values: CDR1 LNHDA, CDR2 SQIVND (reference sequence). The CDR3: CASSIGQGGTDTQYF. The CDR3, as DNA: TGTGCCAGTAGTATTGGGCAGGGGGGCACAGATACGCAGTATTTT.

The rearrangement uses TRBV7-9 and TRBJ2-1; D is uncertain. Between the trimmed V and J ends, which lost 2 bases and 6 bases, there was a span of 14 bases. CDR3 length equals 15 residues. Germline V gives CDR1 SEHNR, CDR2 FQNEAQ (reference sequence). The CDR3 spells CASSLFGSMFNEQFF. The DNA of the CDR3 is TGTGCCAGCAGCTTATTCGGCAGCATGTTCAATGAGCAGTTCTTC.

The chain employs TRBV30 and TRBJ2-7, with a tentative D call TRBD2 (5 bases). Germline V gene lookup returns CDR1 GTSNPN and CDR2 SVGIG (reference sequence). This CDR3 has 13 residues. Trimming cost V 0 bases and J 6 bases, with 12 bases left between them. The CDR3 spells CAWSVSTTGEQYF. In nucleotides, the CDR3 is TGTGCCTGGAGTGTTTCGACTACTGGCGAGCAGTACTTC.

The chain employs TRBV7-2 and TRBJ1-5; the D is unclear. The CDR3 consists of 15 residues. Trimming removed 1 base from V and 4 bases from J, with 11 bases in between. The V gene's germline CDR1 is SGHTA and CDR2 FQGNSA. The CDR3 is CASSLGTWGNQPQHF. CDR3 nucleotide sequence: TGTGCCAGCAGCTTAGGGACTTGGGGTAATCAGCCCCAGCATTTT.

The chain combines TRBV27 with TRBJ2-7; 8 nucleotides align to TRBD1. V gave up 4 bases and J gave up 0 bases; unmatched junction bases: 14. The germline V gene encodes CDR1 MNHEY and CDR2 SMNVEV (reference sequence). The CDR3 has 18 residues. CDR3 nucleotide sequence: TGTGCCAGCAGTTCCCACCCGACAGGGGTATTGACCTCCTACGAGCAGTACTTC. This gives the protein CASSSHPTGVLTSYEQYF.

This sequence joins TRBV30 and TRBJ2-2, with 8 bases lining up with TRBD2. V was clipped by 6 bases and J by 6 bases; unmatched bases: 9. This CDR3 has 14 residues. Looked up from germline, CDR1 is GTSNPN and CDR2 is SVGIG (reference sequence). The CDR3 bases are TGTGCCTGTCTGGGACTAGACGGCGCCGGGGAGCTGTTTTTT. It is translated as CACLGLDGAGELFF.

This clone was detected a few times. The chain is built from TRBV18 and TRBJ2-1; 7 bases line up with TRBD1. CDR1 and CDR2 from the germline V gene are KGHSH and LQKENI. V shed 4 bases and J 4 bases; nucleotides not matched to a gene: 1. This CDR3 spans 13 amino acids. CDR3: CASSLQGYNEQFF. For the CDR3, the DNA is TGTGCCAGCTCACTACAGGGGTACAATGAGCAGTTCTTC.

The chain is built from TRBV9 and TRBJ2-1, with TRBD2 matching over 10 bases. This CDR3 has 15 amino acids. The trim removed 0 bases at V and 9 bases at J, leaving 6 bases unmatched. Per the germline V gene, CDR1 is SGDLS and CDR2 is YYNGEE. The CDR3 sequence: CASSVDQREGGEQFF. Here the CDR3 DNA reads TGTGCCAGCAGCGTAGATCAGCGGGAGGGAGGTGAGCAGTTCTTC.

There are a few counts of this clone. The chain is built from TRBV6-6 and TRBJ1-3; D not certain. The V gene's germline CDR1 is MNHNY and CDR2 SVGAGI (reference sequence). The CDR3 spans 15 residues. The V gene lost 5 bases and the J gene lost 4 bases, with 15 bases spanning the gap. The CDR3 sequence is CASSRPPPAGNTIYF. CDR3 DNA sequence: TGTGCCAGCAGTCGTCCCCCGCCGGCGGGAAACACCATATATTTT.

V usage is TRBV14 and J usage is TRBJ1-2; TRBD1 agrees at 7 bases. Losses at the gene ends were 4 bases for V and 4 bases for J; bases not matched to a gene: 9. The germline gives CDR1 SGHDN, CDR2 FVKESK. This CDR3 has 15 amino acids. The CDR3 here is CASSPWDRISYGYTF. The DNA for the CDR3 is TGTGCCAGCAGCCCCTGGGACAGAATTTCCTATGGCTACACCTTC.

This clone was picked up one time. V and J are TRBV10-2 and TRBJ1-1, with D hard to call. The germline V gene has CDR1 WSHSY and CDR2 SAAADI. V gave up 1 base and J gave up 4 bases, with 4 bases separating them. The CDR3 runs 12 residues. CDR3 protein: CASSEFTTEAFF. The CDR3 DNA reads TGCGCCAGCAGTGAGTTTACCACTGAAGCTTTCTTT.

The chain carries TRBV9 and TRBJ1-4; no clear D gene. CDR3 length equals 15 residues. Looked up from germline, CDR1 is SGDLS and CDR2 is YYNGEE. V was shortened by 0 bases and J by 7 bases, with 13 bases between the two germline ends. In nucleotides, the CDR3 is TGTGCCAGCAGCGTAGCAGGACGGGTCGGTGAAAAACTGTTTTTT. It yields the protein CASSVAGRVGEKLFF.

The gene calls are TRBV27 and TRBJ1-1; no reliable D call. The germline V gene encodes CDR1 MNHEY and CDR2 SMNVEV (reference sequence). This CDR3 has 17 residues. Trimming stripped 5 bases from V and 1 base from J, with 20 bases between. The CDR3 sequence: CASSPSPNQWENTEAFF. In DNA, the CDR3 is TGTGCCAGCAGTCCCTCCCCTAACCAATGGGAGAACACTGAAGCTTTCTTT.

The rearrangement joins TRBV10-3 to TRBJ1-1; 10 bases match TRBD1. The CDR3 covers 15 residues. Germline V gene lookup returns CDR1 ENHRY and CDR2 SYGVKD. J was trimmed by 3 bases and V by 6 bases; bases with no gene match: 7. CDR3 region: CAIRARQGAYTEAFF. DNA of the CDR3: TGTGCCATCAGAGCCAGACAGGGGGCGTACACTGAAGCTTTCTTT.

This clone has a handful of counts. The chain uses TRBV7-9 and TRBJ2-7; D gene ambiguous. The CDR3 has 13 amino acids. Trimming pared 1 base from V and 1 base from J, leaving 5 bases between. The V gene's germline CDR1 is SEHNR and CDR2 FQNEAQ (reference sequence). CDR3 in DNA: TGTGCCAGCAGCTTAGGACTTTCCTACGAGCAGTACTTC. Protein product: CASSLGLSYEQYF.

The V and J genes are TRBV12-5 and TRBJ2-5, with 8 nucleotides matching TRBD1. The CDR3 spans 17 residues. V lost 1 base, J lost 5 bases, and 12 bases stayed unmatched. Germline lookup yields CDR1 LGHNT and CDR2 FRNRAP. CDR3 DNA: TGTGCTAGTGGTTTGGCCAAATTCGGACAGGGACAGGAGACCCAGTACTTC. It yields the protein CASGLAKFGQGQETQYF.

This clone was counted once. Other nucleotide sequences from this sample produce the same CDR3. V gene TRBV7-9 combines with J gene TRBJ2-7; D may be TRBD2 (5 bases). The length of the CDR3 is 13 residues. V lost 5 bases and J lost 2, with 10 bases in between. Germline CDR1 reads SEHNR; CDR2 reads FQNEAQ (reference sequence). The CDR3 region has the DNA TGTGCCAGCAGCCTGGACGGGACCTACGAGCAGTACTTC. Translating gives CASSLDGTYEQYF.